The 19 T cell receptor beta chains given below trace back to one sample, sequenced in a study of T-cell reconstitution after alpha-beta-depleted transplantation in children (dated by TCRdb to 2016 to 2018). Reading the label with the study, this specimen's treatment or condition is: allogeneic hematopoietic cell transplantation with graft depleted of TCRalphabeta T cells and CD19 B cells. Libraries were prepared through PCR. Sequencing took place on an Illumina HiSeq 2500. Molecular barcoding was employed in the preparation of TCR libraries, with unique molecular identifiers being used to normalize TCRbeta repertoire quantification. The raw public data were reprocessed by TCRdb itself: fastp quality trimming at Q25, MiXCR clonotype calling, in-frame beta chains only. Each entry merges the rows of one CDR3 protein and shows their most common DNA and genes. This sample has 250,000 to 400,000 distinct CDR3 sequences in its table, and 20% to 30% of those were observed once. The ten largest clones add up to 9.5% to 13% of the sample.

This sample comprised PBMCs, mostly from graft donor cells, obtained 180 days after TCRalphabeta/CD19-depleted stem cell transplant. The receptors derive from a male patient aged 5 to 17 who had a stem cell transplant for acute lymphoblastic leukemia, so the T cells may come from the graft donor.

V gene TRBV20-1 combines with J gene TRBJ2-3; D may be TRBD1 or TRBD2 (5 bases each). There are 15 residues in the CDR3. Trimming took off 1 base at V and 2 bases at J, with 13 bases between the two ends. Germline lookup yields CDR1 DFQATT and CDR2 SNEGSKA (reference sequence). CDR3 DNA: TGCAGTGCTAGAGGGGGGACGGGGTACACAGATACGCAGTATTTT. Translated, it gives CSARGGTGYTDTQYF.

This clonotype was counted only a few times. The V and J genes are TRBV5-6 and TRBJ2-7, with 10 nucleotides matching TRBD2. The V gene end was trimmed by 1 base and the J gene end by 2 bases; junction bases not matched to a gene: 3. CDR3 size: 15 residues. Germline CDR1 SGHDT, CDR2 YYEEEE. CDR3: CASSLYSGRPYEQYF. The CDR3 nucleotides are TGTGCCAGCAGCTTGTATAGCGGGAGGCCCTACGAGCAGTACTTC.

This clonotype was counted ten times or more. The V call is TRBV7-9, the J call TRBJ2-7, with a weak D call TRBD2 (6 bases). CDR1 is SEHNR, CDR2 FQNEAQ, per germline (reference sequence). The CDR3 contains 15 residues. V lost 5 bases and J 4 bases, leaving 18 bases between the germline ends. This chain's CDR3 is CASSRVGGAGYEQYF. The CDR3 DNA reads TGTGCCAGCAGCCGGGTGGGGGGTGCGGGTTACGAGCAGTACTTC. Full variable domain (missing parts from reference TRBV7-9 and TRBJ2-7): DTGVSQNPRHKITKRGQNVTFRCDPISEHNRLYWYRQTLGQGPEFLTYFQNEAQLEKSRLLSDRFSAERPKGSFSTLEIQRTEQGDSAMYLCASSRVGGAGYEQYFGPGTRLTVT.

This clonotype was detected a few times. The chain has TRBV29-1 and TRBJ2-1, with 8 bases fitting TRBD2. CDR3 length: 16 residues. The trim removed 0 bases at V and 0 bases at J, leaving 4 bases unmatched. The germline V gene encodes CDR1 SQVTM and CDR2 ANQGSEA. The CDR3 loop is CSVEDSGLVSYNEQFF. In DNA, the CDR3 is TGCAGCGTTGAAGATTCGGGACTAGTCTCCTACAATGAGCAGTTCTTC.

This clonotype has at least ten counts. The gene calls are TRBV28 and TRBJ2-7, with no clear D. The V end lost 5 bases, the J end lost 4 bases, and 12 bases lay between the germline ends. Germline assignment: CDR1 MDHEN and CDR2 SYDVKM. CDR3 size: 13 residues. The CDR3 coding sequence is TGTGCCAGCAGTAGCCCCAATATGTACGAGCAGTACTTC. Translated, it gives CASSSPNMYEQYF.

This clonotype was observed a handful of times. V usage is TRBV7-8 and J usage is TRBJ2-5; no reliable D call. Germline CDR1 is SGHVS and CDR2 is FQNEAQ. The V gene lost 0 bases and the J gene lost 7 bases, with 15 bases spanning the gap. The CDR3 is 15 residues long. CDR3: CASSLAFGPSGTQYF. As DNA, the CDR3 is TGTGCCAGCAGCTTAGCGTTTGGTCCCTCGGGGACCCAGTACTTC.

A few counts support this clonotype. The rearrangement uses TRBV12-3 or TRBV12-4 and TRBJ2-5, with TRBD2 matching over 12 bases. V shed 3 bases and J 2 bases; nucleotides not matched to a gene: 1. The CDR3 extends over 15 amino acids. The CDR3 is CASSFGLAGQETQYF. CDR3 bases: TGTGCCAGCAGTTTCGGACTAGCGGGACAAGAGACCCAGTACTTC.

This clonotype appeared many times. V usage is TRBV5-6 and J usage is TRBJ2-2, with D unresolved. V dropped 5 bases and J dropped 7 bases, with 12 bases sitting between them. The CDR3 runs 13 residues. Looked up from germline, CDR1 is SGHDT and CDR2 is YYEEEE. CDR3 coding DNA: TGTGCCAGCAGACCAAATAGGGTCGGGGAGCTGTTTTTT. Translating gives CASRPNRVGELFF.

This clonotype was seen more than once but under ten times. The gene calls are TRBV5-1 and TRBJ2-2; no definite D call. V lost 4 bases, J lost 2 bases, and 18 bases lay in between. The CDR3 sequence is 17 residues long. Germline V lookup: CDR1 SGHRS, CDR2 YFSETQ. The CDR3 spells CASSGYGSLFNTGELFF. CDR3 bases: TGCGCCAGCAGCGGCTACGGGTCCCTATTTAACACCGGGGAGCTGTTTTTT.

This clonotype was counted many times. V usage is TRBV12-3 or TRBV12-4 and J usage is TRBJ2-1; D is unclear. Trimming cost V 6 bases and J 7 bases, with 10 bases left between them. This CDR3 has 12 residues. DNA for the CDR3: TGTGCCAGCAGATCGTCCGGGAATGAGCAGTTCTTC. This sequence encodes CASRSSGNEQFF.

This chain links TRBV18 with TRBJ1-2, with 10 bases identical to TRBD1. The CDR3 consists of 17 residues. In germline, CDR1 is KGHSH, CDR2 LQKENI. V lost 3 bases, J lost 0 bases, and 7 bases stayed unmatched. CDR3 DNA: TGTGCCAGCTCACCGGGGACAGGGGCTCCTCCTAACTATGGCTACACCTTC. Protein sequence: CASSPGTGAPPNYGYTF.

This clonotype was counted only a few times. The chain carries TRBV6-5 and TRBJ1-6, with D unclear. The CDR3 covers 13 residues. The germline V gene has CDR1 MNHEY and CDR2 SVGAGI. Trimming cost V 0 bases and J 7 bases, with 4 bases left between them. The CDR3 DNA reads as TGTGCCAGCAGTTACTCAGTGAATTCACCCCTCCACTTT. Translating it yields CASSYSVNSPLHF.

This chain connects TRBV28 to TRBJ2-7; 10 nucleotides match TRBD1. V shed 3 bases, J shed 3 bases, and the junction held 8 bases outside the gene matches. Germline CDR1 reads MDHEN; CDR2 reads SYDVKM. The CDR3 extends over 16 amino acids. The CDR3 protein is CASSFAGTGADYEQYF. CDR3 bases: TGTGCCAGCAGTTTCGCCGGGACAGGGGCGGACTACGAGCAGTACTTC.

The chain is built from TRBV6-1 and TRBJ1-2; 10 nucleotides align to TRBD1. The CDR3 contains 13 residues. Germline-derived CDR1 and CDR2 are MNHNS and SASEGT. After removal of 5 bases from V and 5 bases from J, the junction contained 2 bases not matched to a gene. Here the CDR3 reads CASSRDRGYGYTF. In nucleotides, the CDR3 is TGTGCCAGCAGTAGGGACAGGGGTTATGGCTACACCTTC.

This sequence joins TRBV2 and TRBJ2-2; D perhaps matches TRBD1 (5 bases). From germline, CDR1 is SNHLY and CDR2 FYNNEI. The CDR3 runs 15 residues. V was trimmed by 0 bases and J by 6 bases, leaving 11 bases between them. The CDR3: CASSEAPRDPGELFF. Here the CDR3 DNA reads TGTGCCAGCAGTGAAGCGCCCAGGGATCCCGGGGAGCTGTTTTTT.

This clonotype has a count of ten or more. The chain couples TRBV12-3 or TRBV12-4 to TRBJ1-5; 9 bases are shared with TRBD1. The CDR3 contains 17 residues. J was trimmed by 4 bases and V by 5 bases; bases with no gene match: 12. The CDR3, as DNA: TGTGCCAGCAGTGGGGGGACAGGGCTGGAATGGAATCAGCCCCAGCATTTT. It is translated as CASSGGTGLEWNQPQHF.

CDR3 protein: CASSKDRGTDTQYF. For the CDR3, the DNA is TGTGCCAGCAGCAAGGACAGGGGCACAGATACGCAGTATTTT. The rearrangement uses TRBV7-9 and TRBJ2-3; TRBD1 aligns across 8 bases. This CDR3 is built from 14 residues. CDR1 and CDR2 (germline): SEHNR, FQNEAQ (reference sequence). Germline trimming cut 5 bases from V and 1 base from J; bases unmatched to any gene: 2.

This clonotype was detected only a few times. This sequence joins TRBV12-3 or TRBV12-4 and TRBJ2-3; no reliable D call. There are 13 residues in the CDR3. Trimming stripped 3 bases from V and 6 bases from J, with 10 bases between. The CDR3 DNA reads as TGTGCCAGCAGTTTCTCAGGAGAGGATACGCAGTATTTT. Its translation is CASSFSGEDTQYF.

The chain couples TRBV21-1 to TRBJ2-7. TRBV21-1 is an annotated pseudogene. The CDR3 contains 12 residues. The CDR3 region is CASSHTSYEQYF. In nucleotides, the CDR3 is TGTGCCAGCAGCCATACGTCCTACGAGCAGTACTTC.